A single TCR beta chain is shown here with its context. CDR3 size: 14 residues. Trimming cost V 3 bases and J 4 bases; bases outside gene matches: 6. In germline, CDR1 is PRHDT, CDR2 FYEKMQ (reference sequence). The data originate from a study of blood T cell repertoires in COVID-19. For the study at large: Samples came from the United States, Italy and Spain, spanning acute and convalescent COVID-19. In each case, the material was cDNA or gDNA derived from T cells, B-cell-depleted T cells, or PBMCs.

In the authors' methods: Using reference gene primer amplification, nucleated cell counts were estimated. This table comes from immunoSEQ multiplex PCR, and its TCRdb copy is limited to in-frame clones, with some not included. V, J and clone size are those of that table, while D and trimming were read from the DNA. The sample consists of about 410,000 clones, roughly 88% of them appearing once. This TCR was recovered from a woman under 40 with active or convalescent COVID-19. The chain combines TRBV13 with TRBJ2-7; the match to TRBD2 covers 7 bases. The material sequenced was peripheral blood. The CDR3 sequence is CASSLVAGQYEQYF. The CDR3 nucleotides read TGTGCCAGCAGCTTGGTAGCGGGTCAGTACGAGCAGTACTTC.